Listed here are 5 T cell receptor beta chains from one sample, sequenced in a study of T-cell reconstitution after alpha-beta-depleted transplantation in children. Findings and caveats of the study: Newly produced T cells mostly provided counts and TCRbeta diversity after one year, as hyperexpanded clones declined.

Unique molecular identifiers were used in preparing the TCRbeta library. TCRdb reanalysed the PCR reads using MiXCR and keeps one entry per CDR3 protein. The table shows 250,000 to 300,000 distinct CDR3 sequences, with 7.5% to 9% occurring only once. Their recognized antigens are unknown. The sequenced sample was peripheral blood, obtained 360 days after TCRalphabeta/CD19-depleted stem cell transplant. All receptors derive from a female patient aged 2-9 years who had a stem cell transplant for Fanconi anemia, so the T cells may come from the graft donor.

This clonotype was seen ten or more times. CDR3 in DNA: TGTGCCAGCAGCCGCCATGCTGACAGGGCCGAAGCTTTCTTT. Protein product: CASSRHADRAEAFF. The chain employs TRBV4-2 and TRBJ1-1; 7 bases match TRBD1. V gave up 4 bases and J gave up 8 bases; unmatched junction bases: 10. This CDR3 is built from 14 residues. Per the germline V gene, CDR1 is LGHNA and CDR2 is YNFKEQ.

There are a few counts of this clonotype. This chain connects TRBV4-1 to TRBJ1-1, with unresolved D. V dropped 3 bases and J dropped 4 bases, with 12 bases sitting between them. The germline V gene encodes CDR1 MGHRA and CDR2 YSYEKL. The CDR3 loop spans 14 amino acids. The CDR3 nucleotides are TGCGCCAGCAGCCAGACCCCATGGGGCACTGAAGCTTTCTTT. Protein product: CASSQTPWGTEAFF.

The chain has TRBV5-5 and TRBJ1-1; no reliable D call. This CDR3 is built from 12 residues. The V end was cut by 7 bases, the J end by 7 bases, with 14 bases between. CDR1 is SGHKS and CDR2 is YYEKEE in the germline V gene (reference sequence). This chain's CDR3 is CASGPGSFEAFF. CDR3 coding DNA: TGTGCCAGCGGCCCCGGGTCGTTTGAAGCTTTCTTT.

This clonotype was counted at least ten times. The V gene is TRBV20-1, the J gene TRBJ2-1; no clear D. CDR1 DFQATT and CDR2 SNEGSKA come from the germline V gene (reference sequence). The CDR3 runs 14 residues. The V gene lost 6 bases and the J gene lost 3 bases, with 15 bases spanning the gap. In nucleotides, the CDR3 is TGCAGTGCCCCGTCCGGGCAGGACTACAATGAGCAGTTCTTC. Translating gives CSAPSGQDYNEQFF.

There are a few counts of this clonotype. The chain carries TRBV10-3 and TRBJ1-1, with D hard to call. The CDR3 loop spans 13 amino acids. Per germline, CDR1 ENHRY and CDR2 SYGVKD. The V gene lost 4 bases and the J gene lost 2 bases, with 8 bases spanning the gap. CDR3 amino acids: CAISGGLNTEAFF. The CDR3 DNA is TGTGCCATCAGTGGAGGGTTAAACACTGAAGCTTTCTTT.